The clone carrying this T cell receptor beta chain turned up a few times. Its matching antigen is unknown. Any history of autoimmune disease or systemic immunosuppression disqualified patients. The CDR3 consists of 10 residues. Germline V gene data show CDR1 as MNHEY and CDR2 as SMNVEV (reference sequence). V lost 7 bases, J lost 6 bases, and 6 bases lay in between. Assay used: immunoSEQ multiplex PCR; TCRdb lists only in-frame clones, some missing. The data hold about 62,000 clones, with 85% to 95% observed a single time. This specimen belongs to a study of OX40 agonist ivuxolimab in advanced cancers. At the level of the study: Hepatocellular carcinoma, melanoma, renal cell or head and neck cancer affected the dose-escalation patients.

Findings and limits, study-wide: CD8+ T cells averaged more expanded clones than CD4+. With doses of 0.1 to 3.0 mg/kg, CD4+ and CD8+ blood T cells had undergone clonal expansion by week 6.

This clonotype was obtained from an adult with an advanced solid tumor such as melanoma, head and neck, liver or kidney cancer. The chain links TRBV27 to TRBJ1-2; D is unresolved. The source material was CD4+ or CD8+ T cells sorted from blood, sampled in a trial of the OX40 agonist ivuxolimab. The CDR3 here is CASKGNGYTF. CDR3 in DNA: TGTGCCAGCAAGGGAAATGGCTACACCTTC.